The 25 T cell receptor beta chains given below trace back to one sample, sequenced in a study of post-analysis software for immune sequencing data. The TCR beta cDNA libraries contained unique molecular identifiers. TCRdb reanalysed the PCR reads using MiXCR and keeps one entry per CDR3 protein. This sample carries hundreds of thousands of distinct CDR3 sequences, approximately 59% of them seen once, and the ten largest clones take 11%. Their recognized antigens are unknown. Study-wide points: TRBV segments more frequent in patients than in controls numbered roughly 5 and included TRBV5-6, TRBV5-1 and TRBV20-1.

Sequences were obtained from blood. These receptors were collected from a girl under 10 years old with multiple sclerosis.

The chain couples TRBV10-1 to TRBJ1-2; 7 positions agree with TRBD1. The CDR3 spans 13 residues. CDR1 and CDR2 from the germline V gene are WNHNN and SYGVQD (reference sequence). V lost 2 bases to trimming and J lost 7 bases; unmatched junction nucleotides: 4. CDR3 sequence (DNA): TGCGCCAGCAGTGAGGACAGGGAGGTTGGCTACACCTTC. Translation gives CASSEDREVGYTF.

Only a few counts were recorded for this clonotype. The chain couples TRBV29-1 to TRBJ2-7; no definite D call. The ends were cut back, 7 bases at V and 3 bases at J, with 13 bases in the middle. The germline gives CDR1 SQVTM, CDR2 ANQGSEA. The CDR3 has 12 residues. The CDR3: CSARDSLYEQYF. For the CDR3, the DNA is TGCAGCGCCAGAGACTCCCTCTACGAGCAGTACTTC.

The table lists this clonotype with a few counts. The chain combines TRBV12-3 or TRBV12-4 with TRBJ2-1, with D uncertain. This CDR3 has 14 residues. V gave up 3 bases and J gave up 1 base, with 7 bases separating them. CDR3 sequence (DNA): TGTGCCAGCAGTTTTGGGCGGTCCTACAATGAGCAGTTCTTC. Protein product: CASSFGRSYNEQFF.

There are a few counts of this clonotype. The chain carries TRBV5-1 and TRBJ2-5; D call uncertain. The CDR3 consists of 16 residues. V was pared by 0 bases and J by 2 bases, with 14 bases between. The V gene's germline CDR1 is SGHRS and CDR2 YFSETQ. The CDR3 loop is CASSLGFRVIQETQYF. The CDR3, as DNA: TGCGCCAGCAGCTTGGGGTTCAGAGTCATTCAAGAGACCCAGTACTTC.

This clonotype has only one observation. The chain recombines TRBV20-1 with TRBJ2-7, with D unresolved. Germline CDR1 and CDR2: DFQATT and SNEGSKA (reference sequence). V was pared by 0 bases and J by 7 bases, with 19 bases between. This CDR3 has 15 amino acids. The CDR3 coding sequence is TGCAGTGCTAGAGATCCGGCGTCCTCCTACAATGAGCAGTACTTC. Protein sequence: CSARDPASSYNEQYF.

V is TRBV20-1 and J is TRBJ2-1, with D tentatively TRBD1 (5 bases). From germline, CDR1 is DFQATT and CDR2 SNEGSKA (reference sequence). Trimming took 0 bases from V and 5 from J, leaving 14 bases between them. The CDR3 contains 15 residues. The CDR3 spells CSARDKGRIDNEQFF. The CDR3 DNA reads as TGCAGTGCTAGAGATAAGGGGCGCATCGACAATGAGCAGTTCTTC.

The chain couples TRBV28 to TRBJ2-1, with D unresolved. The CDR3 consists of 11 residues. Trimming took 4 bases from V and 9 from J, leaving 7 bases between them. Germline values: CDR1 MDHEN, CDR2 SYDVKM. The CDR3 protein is CASSSSLEQFF. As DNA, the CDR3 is TGTGCCAGCAGTTCCAGTCTTGAGCAGTTCTTC.

DNA for the CDR3: TGTGCCAGCAGCGTCGGGACAACCCCCGGGAAGCAGTTCTTC. This encodes CASSVGTTPGKQFF. The chain has TRBV6-4 and TRBJ2-1; the D gene is possibly TRBD1 (6 bases). Germline CDR1 is MRHNA and CDR2 is SNTAGT. Trimming stripped 6 bases from V and 11 bases from J, with 20 bases between. CDR3 length equals 14 residues.

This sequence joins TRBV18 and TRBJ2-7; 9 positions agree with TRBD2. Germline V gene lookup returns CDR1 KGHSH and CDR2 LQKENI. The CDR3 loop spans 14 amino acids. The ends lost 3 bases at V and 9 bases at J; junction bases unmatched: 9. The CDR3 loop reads CASSPVSGGHGQYF. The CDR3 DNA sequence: TGTGCCAGCTCACCGGTAAGCGGGGGGCACGGGCAGTACTTC.

The CDR3 spells CSVEVSSADEQYF. DNA of the CDR3: TGCAGCGTTGAAGTTAGTTCAGCCGACGAGCAGTACTTC. This rearrangement joins TRBV29-1 to TRBJ2-7; D unresolved. V was clipped by 1 base and J by 5 bases, with 12 bases between them. The CDR3 length is 13 residues. Germline V CDR1 and CDR2: SQVTM, ANQGSEA.

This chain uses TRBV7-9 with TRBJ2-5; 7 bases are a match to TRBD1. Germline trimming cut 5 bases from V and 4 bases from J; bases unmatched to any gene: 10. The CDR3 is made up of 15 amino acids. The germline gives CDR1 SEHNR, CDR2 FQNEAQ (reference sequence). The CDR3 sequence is CASSLTGMEGETQYF. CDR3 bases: TGTGCCAGCAGCCTGACAGGGATGGAAGGAGAGACCCAGTACTTC.

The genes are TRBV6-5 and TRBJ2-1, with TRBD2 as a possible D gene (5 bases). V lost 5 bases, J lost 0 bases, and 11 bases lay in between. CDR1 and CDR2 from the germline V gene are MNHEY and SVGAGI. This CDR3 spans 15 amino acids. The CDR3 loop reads CASSPGLNSYNEQFF. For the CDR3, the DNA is TGTGCCAGCAGTCCCGGACTGAACTCCTACAATGAGCAGTTCTTC.

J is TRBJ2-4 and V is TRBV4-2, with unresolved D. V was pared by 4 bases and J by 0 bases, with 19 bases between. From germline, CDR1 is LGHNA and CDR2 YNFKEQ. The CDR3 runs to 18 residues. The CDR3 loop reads CASSLSYGDPLAKNIQYF. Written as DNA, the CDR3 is TGTGCCAGCAGCCTATCCTATGGGGATCCGCTAGCCAAAAACATTCAGTACTTC.

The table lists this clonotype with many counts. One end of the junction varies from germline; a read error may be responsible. CDR3 nucleotides: TGTGCTAGCAGCTTGTCCGGGACAGGGGGAGAGACCCAGTACTTC. Translation gives CASSLSGTGGETQYF. This chain joins TRBV7-7 and TRBJ2-5; 11 bases fit TRBD1. The germline V gene has CDR1 SSHAT and CDR2 FNYEAQ (reference sequence). The CDR3 sequence is 15 residues long.

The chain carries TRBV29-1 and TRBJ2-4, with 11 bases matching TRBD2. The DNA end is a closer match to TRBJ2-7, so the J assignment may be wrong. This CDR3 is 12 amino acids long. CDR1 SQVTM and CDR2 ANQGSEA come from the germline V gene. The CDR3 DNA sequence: TGCAGCGTCCCACTAGCGGGAGACGAGCAGTACTTC. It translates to CSVPLAGDEQYF.

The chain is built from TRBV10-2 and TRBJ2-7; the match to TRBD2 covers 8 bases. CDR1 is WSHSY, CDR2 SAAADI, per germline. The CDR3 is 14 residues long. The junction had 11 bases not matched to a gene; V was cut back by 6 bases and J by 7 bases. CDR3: CASSLNGGASEQYF. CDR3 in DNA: TGCGCCAGCAGCCTTAACGGGGGGGCCAGTGAGCAGTACTTC.

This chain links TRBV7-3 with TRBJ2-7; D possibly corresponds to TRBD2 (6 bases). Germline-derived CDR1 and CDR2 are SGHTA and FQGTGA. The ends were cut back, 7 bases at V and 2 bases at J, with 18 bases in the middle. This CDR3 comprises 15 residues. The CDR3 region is CASNSPGSGTYEQYF. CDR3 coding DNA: TGTGCCAGCAACTCCCCCGGTAGCGGAACCTACGAGCAGTACTTC.

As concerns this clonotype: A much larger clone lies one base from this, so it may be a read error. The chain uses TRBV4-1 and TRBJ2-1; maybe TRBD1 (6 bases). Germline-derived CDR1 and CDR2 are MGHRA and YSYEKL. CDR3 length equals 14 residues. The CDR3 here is CASSQGLRGNVQFF. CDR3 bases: TGCGCCAGCAGCCAAGGTTTGAGGGGGAATGTGCAGTTCTTC.

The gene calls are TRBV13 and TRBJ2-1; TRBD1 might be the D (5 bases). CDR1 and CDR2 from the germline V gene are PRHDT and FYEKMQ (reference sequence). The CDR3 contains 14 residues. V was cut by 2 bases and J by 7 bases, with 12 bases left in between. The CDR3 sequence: CASSLTAGKNEQFF. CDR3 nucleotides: TGTGCCAGCAGCTTAACGGCAGGGAAGAATGAGCAGTTCTTC.

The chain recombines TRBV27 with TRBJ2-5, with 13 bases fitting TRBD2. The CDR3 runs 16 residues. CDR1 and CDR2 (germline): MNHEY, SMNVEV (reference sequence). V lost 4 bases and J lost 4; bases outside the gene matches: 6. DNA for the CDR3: TGTGCCAGCAGTTCTAGACTAGCGGGAGGCCTAGAGACCCAGTACTTC. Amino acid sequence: CASSSRLAGGLETQYF.

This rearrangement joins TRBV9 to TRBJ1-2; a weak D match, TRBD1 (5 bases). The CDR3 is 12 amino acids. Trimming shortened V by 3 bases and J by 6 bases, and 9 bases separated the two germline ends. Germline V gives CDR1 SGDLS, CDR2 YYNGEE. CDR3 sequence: CASSEAGHGYTF. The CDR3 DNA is TGTGCCAGCAGCGAAGCAGGGCATGGCTACACCTTC. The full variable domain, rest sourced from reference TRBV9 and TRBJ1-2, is DSGVTQTPKHLITATGQRVTLRCSPRSGDLSVYWYQQSLDQGLQFLIQYYNGEERAKGNILERFSAQQFPDLHSELNLSSLELGDSALYFCASSEAGHGYTFGSGTRLTVV.

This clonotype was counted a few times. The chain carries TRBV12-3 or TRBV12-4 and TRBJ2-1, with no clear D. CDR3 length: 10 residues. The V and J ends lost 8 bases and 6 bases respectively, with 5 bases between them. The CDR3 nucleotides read TGTGCCAGCCGGCGCAATGAGCAGTTCTTC. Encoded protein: CASRRNEQFF.

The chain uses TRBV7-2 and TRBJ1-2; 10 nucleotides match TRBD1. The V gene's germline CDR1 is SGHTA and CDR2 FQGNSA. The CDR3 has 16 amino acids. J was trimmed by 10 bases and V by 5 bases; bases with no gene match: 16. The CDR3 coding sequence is TGTGCCAGCAGCCAAGCCCCTGGACAGGGGGGGTGGGACTACACCTTC. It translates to CASSQAPGQGGWDYTF.

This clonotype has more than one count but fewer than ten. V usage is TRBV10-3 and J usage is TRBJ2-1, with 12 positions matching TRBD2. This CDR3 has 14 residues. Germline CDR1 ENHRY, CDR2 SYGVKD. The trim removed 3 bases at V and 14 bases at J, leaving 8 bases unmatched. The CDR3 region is CAISDKTSGSKKFF. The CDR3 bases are TGTGCCATCAGTGATAAGACTAGCGGGAGCAAGAAGTTCTTC.

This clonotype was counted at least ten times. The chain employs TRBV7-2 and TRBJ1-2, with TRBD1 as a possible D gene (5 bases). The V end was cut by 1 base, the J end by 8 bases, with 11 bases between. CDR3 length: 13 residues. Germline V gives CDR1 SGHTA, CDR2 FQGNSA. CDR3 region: CASSLGGEEGYTF. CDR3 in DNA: TGTGCCAGCAGCTTAGGGGGGGAAGAGGGCTACACCTTC. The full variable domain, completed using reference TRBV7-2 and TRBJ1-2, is GAGVSQSPSNKVTEKGKDVELRCDPISGHTALYWYRQSLGQGLEFLIYFQGNSAPDKSGLPSDRFSAERTGGSVSTLTIQRTQQEDSAVYLCASSLGGEEGYTFGSGTRLTVV.